Each of the 10 T cell receptor beta chains below was sequenced from the same sample in a study of CD8 T cells in seronegative destructive rheumatoid arthritis. Assay: immunoSEQ multiplex PCR; the TCRdb copy retains only in-frame clones and omits some. The sample lists 13,000 or so clones, around four fifths seen once, with around a quarter in the top ten. Material: CD8+ T cells from blood. These TCRs come from a woman aged 25 to 50 with seronegative destructive rheumatoid arthritis.

The V call is TRBV11-2, the J call TRBJ2-7; 8 positions match TRBD1. CDR1 is SGHAT, CDR2 FQNNGV, per germline. After removal of 5 bases from V and 3 bases from J, the junction contained 6 bases not matched to a gene. The CDR3 runs to 14 residues. The CDR3 loop is CASSRGQGGYEQYV. Here the CDR3 DNA reads TGTGCCAGCAGCCGCGGACAGGGAGGCTACGAGCAGTACGTC.

J is TRBJ2-3 and V is TRBV7-3; no clear D. The germline gives CDR1 SGHTA, CDR2 FQGTGA. The CDR3 has 13 amino acids. Trimming cost V 0 bases and J 3 bases, with 4 bases left between them. In DNA, the CDR3 is TGTGCCAGCAGCTTAACAGCAACAGATACGCAGTATTTT. It translates to CASSLTATDTQYF.

This rearrangement joins TRBV4-1 to TRBJ2-6; no firm D call. The CDR3 is 17 amino acids. The V end lost 3 bases, the J end lost 0 bases, and 12 bases lay between the germline ends. Germline V gene data show CDR1 as MGHRA and CDR2 as YSYEKL. CDR3: CASSQIPQSSGANVLTF. As DNA, the CDR3 is TGCGCCAGCAGCCAGATTCCACAGAGCTCTGGGGCCAACGTCCTGACTTTC.

About this clone: Distinct nucleotide sequences in the sample also encode this CDR3. The chain is built from TRBV19 and TRBJ1-1; 9 nucleotides agree with TRBD1. The V and J ends lost 6 bases and 5 bases, in that order; junction bases with no gene match: 7. CDR1 is LNHDA and CDR2 is SQIVND in the germline V gene (reference sequence). CDR3 length: 14 residues. The DNA of the CDR3 is TGTGCCAGTAGCCTGGACAGGGGAGGGACTGAAGCTTTCTTT. It yields the protein CASSLDRGGTEAFF.

This sequence joins TRBV11-2 and TRBJ2-1; D gene uncertain. The germline gives CDR1 SGHAT, CDR2 FQNNGV. The V gene lost 5 bases and the J gene lost 4 bases, with 9 bases spanning the gap. This CDR3 has 13 amino acids. The CDR3 loop is CASSPVQYNEQFF. The CDR3 DNA reads as TGTGCCAGCAGCCCAGTCCAGTACAATGAGCAGTTCTTC. The whole variable domain, filled in from reference TRBV11-2 and TRBJ2-1, reads EAGVAQSPRYKIIEKRQSVAFWCNPISGHATLYWYQQILGQGPKLLIQFQNNGVVDDSQLPKDRFSAERLKGVDSTLKIQPAKLEDSAVYLCASSPVQYNEQFFGPGTRLTVL.

This clone has just one count. This sequence joins TRBV6-6 and TRBJ1-1, with 10 bases fitting TRBD1. In germline, CDR1 is MNHNY, CDR2 SVGAGI (reference sequence). Trimming at V came to 4 bases and at J to 0 bases, leaving 5 bases not matched to a gene. CDR3 length: 16 residues. The CDR3 protein is CASSFPGQGLNTEAFF. CDR3 nucleotide sequence: TGTGCCAGCAGTTTTCCGGGACAGGGGTTGAACACTGAAGCTTTCTTT.

This chain connects TRBV6-5 to TRBJ2-1; D is uncertain. This CDR3 has 14 amino acids. CDR1 and CDR2 (germline): MNHEY, SVGAGI. V lost 4 bases and J lost 3, with 10 bases in between. The CDR3 protein is CASSSSSVYNEQFF. CDR3 coding DNA: TGTGCCAGCAGTTCGAGCTCCGTCTACAATGAGCAGTTCTTC.

The chain links TRBV2 to TRBJ2-2; 15 bases align to TRBD2. This CDR3 spans 18 amino acids. The germline V gene encodes CDR1 SNHLY and CDR2 FYNNEI. Trimming took 6 bases from V and 5 from J; bases not matched to a gene: 10. The CDR3 DNA is TGTGCCAGCAGATGGACTAGCGGGGGGGCGGTGATAACCGGGGAGCTGTTTTTT. It encodes CASRWTSGGAVITGELFF.

This sequence joins TRBV2 and TRBJ2-5; maybe TRBD1 (6 bases). The CDR3 is 14 amino acids. V dropped 5 bases and J dropped 5 bases, with 15 bases sitting between them. Germline assignment: CDR1 SNHLY and CDR2 FYNNEI. This chain's CDR3 is CASSNRELGETQYF. The DNA of the CDR3 is TGTGCCAGCAGTAACAGGGAACTCGGGGAGACCCAGTACTTC.

The chain carries TRBV30 and TRBJ1-2; TRBD1 matches 10 bases. Germline loops: CDR1 GTSNPN, CDR2 SVGIG (reference sequence). Trimming took 0 bases from V and 6 from J; bases not matched to a gene: 7. CDR3 size: 15 residues. CDR3 region: CAWSVYDRGRNGYTF. The CDR3 DNA is TGTGCCTGGAGTGTATACGACAGGGGGCGGAATGGCTACACCTTC.